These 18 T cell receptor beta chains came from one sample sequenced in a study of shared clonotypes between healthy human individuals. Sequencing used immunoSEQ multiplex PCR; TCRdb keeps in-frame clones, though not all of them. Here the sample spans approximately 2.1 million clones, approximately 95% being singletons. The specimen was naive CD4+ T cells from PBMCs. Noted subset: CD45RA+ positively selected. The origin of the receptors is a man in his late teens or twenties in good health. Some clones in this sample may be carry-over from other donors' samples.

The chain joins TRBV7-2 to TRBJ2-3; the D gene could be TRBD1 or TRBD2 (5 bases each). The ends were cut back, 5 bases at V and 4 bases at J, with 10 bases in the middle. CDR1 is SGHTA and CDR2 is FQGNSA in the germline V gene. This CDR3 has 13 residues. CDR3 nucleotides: TGTGCCAGCAGCCCGATGGGGGCAGATACGCAGTATTTT. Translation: CASSPMGADTQYF.

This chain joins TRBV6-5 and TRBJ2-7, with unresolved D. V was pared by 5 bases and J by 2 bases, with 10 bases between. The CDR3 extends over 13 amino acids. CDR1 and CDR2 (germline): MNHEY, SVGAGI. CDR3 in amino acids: CASSPLRAYEQYF. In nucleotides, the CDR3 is TGTGCCAGCAGTCCCCTTAGGGCCTACGAGCAGTACTTC.

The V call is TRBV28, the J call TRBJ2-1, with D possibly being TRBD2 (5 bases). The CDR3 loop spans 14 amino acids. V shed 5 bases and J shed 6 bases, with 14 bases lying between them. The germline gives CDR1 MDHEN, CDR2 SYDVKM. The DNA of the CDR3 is TGTGCCAGCAGTCCGACTCAGGCGGGCAATGAGCAGTTCTTC. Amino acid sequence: CASSPTQAGNEQFF.

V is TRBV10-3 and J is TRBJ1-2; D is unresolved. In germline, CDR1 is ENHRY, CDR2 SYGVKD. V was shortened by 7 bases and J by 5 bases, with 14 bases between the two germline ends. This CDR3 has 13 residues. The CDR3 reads CAITTSLFYGYTF. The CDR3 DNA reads TGTGCCATCACAACCTCCCTATTTTATGGCTACACCTTC.

The CDR3 coding sequence is TGTGCCAGCAGCTTAGGGGCGGGCCGCGGGCAGAATGAGCAGTTCTTC. Residues: CASSLGAGRGQNEQFF. The rearrangement uses TRBV7-3 and TRBJ2-1; D may be TRBD1 or TRBD2 (5 bases each). Germline V gene data show CDR1 as SGHTA and CDR2 as FQGTGA. Deletions cut 2 bases from V and 7 bases from J, with 18 bases between. This CDR3 is built from 16 residues.

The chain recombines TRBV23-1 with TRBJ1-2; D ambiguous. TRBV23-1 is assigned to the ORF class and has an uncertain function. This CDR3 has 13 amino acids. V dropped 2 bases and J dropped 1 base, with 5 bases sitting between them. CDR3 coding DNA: TGCGCCAGCAGTCAAACAGATAACTATGGCTACACCTTC. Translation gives CASSQTDNYGYTF.

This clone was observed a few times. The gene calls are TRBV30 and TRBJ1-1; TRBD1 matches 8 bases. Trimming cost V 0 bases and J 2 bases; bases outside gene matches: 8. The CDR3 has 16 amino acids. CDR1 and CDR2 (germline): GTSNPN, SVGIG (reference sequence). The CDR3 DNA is TGTGCCTGGAGTGTACTCAGGGGGCGAGTAAACACTGAAGCTTTCTTT. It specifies CAWSVLRGRVNTEAFF.

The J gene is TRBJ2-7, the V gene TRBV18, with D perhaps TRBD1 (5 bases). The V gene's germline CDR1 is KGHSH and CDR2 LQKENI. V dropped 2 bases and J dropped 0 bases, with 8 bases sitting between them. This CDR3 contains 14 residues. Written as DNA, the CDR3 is TGTGCCAGCTCACCAACCCAGGGCTCCTACGAGCAGTACTTC. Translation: CASSPTQGSYEQYF.

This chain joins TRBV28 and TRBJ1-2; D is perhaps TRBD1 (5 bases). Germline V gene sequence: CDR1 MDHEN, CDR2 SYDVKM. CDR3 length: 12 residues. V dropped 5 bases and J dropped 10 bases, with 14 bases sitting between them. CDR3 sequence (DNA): TGTGCCAGCAGTGGAACGGGGGTCCACTACACCTTC. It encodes CASSGTGVHYTF.

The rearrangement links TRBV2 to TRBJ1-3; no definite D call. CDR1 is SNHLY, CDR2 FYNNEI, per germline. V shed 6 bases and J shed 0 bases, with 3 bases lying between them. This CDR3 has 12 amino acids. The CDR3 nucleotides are TGTGCCAGCAGGATCTCTGGAAACACCATATATTTT. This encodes CASRISGNTIYF. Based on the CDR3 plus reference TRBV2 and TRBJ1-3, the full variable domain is EPEVTQTPSHQVTQMGQEVILRCVPISNHLYFYWYRQILGQKVEFLVSFYNNEISEKSEIFDDQFSVERPDGSNFTLKIRSTKLEDSAMYFCASRISGNTIYFGEGSWLTVV.

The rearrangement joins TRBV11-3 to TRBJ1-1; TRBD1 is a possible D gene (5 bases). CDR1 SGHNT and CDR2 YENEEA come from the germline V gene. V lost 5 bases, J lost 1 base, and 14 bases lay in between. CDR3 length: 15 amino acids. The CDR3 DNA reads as TGTGCCAGCAGCCGGGGCACAGTCCCGAACACTGAAGCTTTCTTT. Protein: CASSRGTVPNTEAFF.

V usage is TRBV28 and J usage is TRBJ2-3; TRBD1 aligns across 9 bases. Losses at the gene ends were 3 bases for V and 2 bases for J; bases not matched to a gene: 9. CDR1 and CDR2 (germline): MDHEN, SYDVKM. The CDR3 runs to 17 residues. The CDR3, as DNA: TGTGCCAGCAGTTTCCCGGTGGGGACAGGGCTCACAGATACGCAGTATTTT. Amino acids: CASSFPVGTGLTDTQYF.

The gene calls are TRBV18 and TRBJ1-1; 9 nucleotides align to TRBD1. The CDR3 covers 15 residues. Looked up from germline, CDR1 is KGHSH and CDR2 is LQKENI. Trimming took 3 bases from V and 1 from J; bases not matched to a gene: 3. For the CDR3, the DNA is TGTGCCAGCTCACCGACAGGGGGGGGGAACACTGAAGCTTTCTTT. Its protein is CASSPTGGGNTEAFF. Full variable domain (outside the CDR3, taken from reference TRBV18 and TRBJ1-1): NAGVMQNPRHLVRRRGQEARLRCSPMKGHSHVYWYRQLPEEGLKFMVYLQKENIIDESGMPKERFSAEFPKEGPSILRIQQVVRGDSAAYFCASSPTGGGNTEAFFGQGTRLTVV.

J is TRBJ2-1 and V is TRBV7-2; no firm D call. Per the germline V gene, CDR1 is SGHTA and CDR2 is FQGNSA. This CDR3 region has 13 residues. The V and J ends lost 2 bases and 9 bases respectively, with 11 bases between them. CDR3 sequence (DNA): TGTGCCAGCAGCTTATCTCGTTTGGGTGAGCAGTTCTTC. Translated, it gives CASSLSRLGEQFF.

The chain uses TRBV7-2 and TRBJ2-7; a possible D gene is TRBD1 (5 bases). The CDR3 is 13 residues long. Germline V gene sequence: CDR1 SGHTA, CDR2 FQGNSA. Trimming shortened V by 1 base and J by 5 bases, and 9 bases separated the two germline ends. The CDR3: CASSLDRTDEQYF. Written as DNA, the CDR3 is TGTGCCAGCAGCTTAGACAGGACCGACGAGCAGTACTTC.

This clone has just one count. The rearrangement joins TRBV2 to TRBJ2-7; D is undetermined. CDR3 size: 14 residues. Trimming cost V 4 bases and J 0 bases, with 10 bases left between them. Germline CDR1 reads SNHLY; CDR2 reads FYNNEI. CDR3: CASSVYGRSYEQYF. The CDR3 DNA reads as TGTGCCAGCAGTGTATACGGCCGCTCCTACGAGCAGTACTTC.

The DNA of the CDR3 is TGTGCCAGCAGCTTGGTGTGGGGCGGGAGGTCCAATGAGCAGTTCTTC. Translation gives CASSLVWGGRSNEQFF. J is TRBJ2-1 and V is TRBV5-8; 8 nucleotides match TRBD2. The J segment lost 6 bases and the V segment lost 0 bases, leaving 8 bases of the junction unmatched. The CDR3 extends over 16 amino acids. Per the germline V gene, CDR1 is SGHTS and CDR2 is YDEGEE.

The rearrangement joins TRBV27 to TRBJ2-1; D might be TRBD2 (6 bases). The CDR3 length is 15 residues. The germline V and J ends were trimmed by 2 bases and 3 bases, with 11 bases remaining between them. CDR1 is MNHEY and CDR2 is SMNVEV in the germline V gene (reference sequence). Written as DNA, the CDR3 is TGTGCCAGCAGTTTAAATGTGGGACTCTACAATGAGCAGTTCTTC. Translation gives CASSLNVGLYNEQFF.